The present T cell receptor beta chain was sequenced within a study of neoadjuvant anti-PD-1 for oral cavity cancer. Study-wide background: Before surgery, most patients got three to four biweekly 3 mg/kg nivolumab doses.

The patients had HPV-negative, locally advanced oral cavity squamous cell carcinoma. This table comes from immunoSEQ multiplex PCR, and its TCRdb copy is limited to in-frame clones, with some not included. The table records tens of thousands of clones, more than 60% of them present only once. There are 16 residues in the CDR3. In germline, CDR1 is SGDLS, CDR2 YYNGEE. Trimming shortened V by 0 bases and J by 8 bases, and 18 bases separated the two germline ends. Source: PBMCs, taken before nivolumab (anti-PD-1) treatment. This chain connects TRBV9 to TRBJ2-1; D may be TRBD2 (6 bases). The source is a person aged 40 to 85 with oral cavity squamous cell carcinoma. The CDR3 region is CASSVAGLSMGDEQFF. DNA for the CDR3: TGTGCCAGCAGCGTAGCGGGACTCTCCATGGGAGATGAGCAGTTCTTC.